The next 2 T cell receptor beta chains were all read from a single sample in a study of cytomegalovirus exposure and HLA in healthy donors. The PCR had 60 Vbeta and 13 Jbeta primers. Profiling relied on immunoSEQ multiplex PCR, and the TCRdb table lists in-frame clones only, not all of them. This table has around 160,000 clones, roughly four fifths appearing once. Sample: PBMCs. Receptors originate from a man in his forties or fifties in good health and CMV-seropositive.

The chain has TRBV4-1 and TRBJ2-1; maybe TRBD2 (6 bases). This CDR3 has 14 amino acids. Between the trimmed V and J ends, which lost 0 bases and 7 bases, there was a span of 10 bases. The germline V gene has CDR1 MGHRA and CDR2 YSYEKL. The CDR3 nucleotides read TGCGCCAGCAGCCAAGATTCGGGAGAGAATGAGCAGTTCTTC. This sequence encodes CASSQDSGENEQFF.

This chain joins TRBV4-2 and TRBJ2-5, with 14 bases that match TRBD2. This CDR3 has 16 amino acids. Losses at the gene ends were 4 bases for V and 1 base for J; bases not matched to a gene: 2. Per germline, CDR1 LGHNA and CDR2 YNFKEQ. The CDR3: CASSRGLAGVQETQYF. CDR3 in DNA: TGTGCCAGCAGCCGGGGACTAGCGGGAGTCCAAGAGACCCAGTACTTC.